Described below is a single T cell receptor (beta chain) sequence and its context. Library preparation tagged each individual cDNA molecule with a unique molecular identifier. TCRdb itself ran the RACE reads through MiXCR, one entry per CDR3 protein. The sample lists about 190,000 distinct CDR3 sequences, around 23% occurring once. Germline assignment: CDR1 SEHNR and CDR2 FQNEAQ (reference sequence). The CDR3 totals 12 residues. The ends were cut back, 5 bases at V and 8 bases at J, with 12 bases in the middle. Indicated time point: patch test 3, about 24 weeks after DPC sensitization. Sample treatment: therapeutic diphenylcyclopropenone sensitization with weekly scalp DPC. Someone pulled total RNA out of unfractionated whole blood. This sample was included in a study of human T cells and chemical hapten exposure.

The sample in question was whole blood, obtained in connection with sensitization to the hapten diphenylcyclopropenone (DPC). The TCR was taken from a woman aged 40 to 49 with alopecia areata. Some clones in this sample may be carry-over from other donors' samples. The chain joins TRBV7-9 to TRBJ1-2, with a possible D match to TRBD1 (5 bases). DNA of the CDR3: TGTGCCAGCAGCCCCGCGGGGGGAGGCTACACCTTC. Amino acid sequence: CASSPAGGGYTF.